This T cell receptor beta chain was captured by sequencing in a study of blood T cell repertoires in COVID-19. The CDR3 has 14 amino acids. Trimming removed 7 bases at V and 2 bases at J, with 12 bases between. From germline, CDR1 is SQVTM and CDR2 ANQGSEA. The assay was immunoSEQ multiplex PCR, and TCRdb's table has in-frame clones only and misses some. The sample yields approximately 65,000 clones, 70% to 85% seen once. This clonotype was obtained from a man in his 60s with acute or convalescent COVID-19. The chain links TRBV29-1 to TRBJ2-6; D unresolved. The source material was peripheral blood. The CDR3 here is CSARLVTGANVLTF. CDR3 DNA sequence: TGCAGCGCCCGCCTAGTGACTGGGGCCAACGTCCTGACTTTC. Full variable domain (missing parts from reference TRBV29-1 and TRBJ2-6): SAVISQKPSRDICQRGTSLTIQCQVDSQVTMMFWYRQQPGQSLTLIATANQGSEATYESGFVIDKFPISRPNLTFSTLTVSNMSPEDSSIYLCSARLVTGANVLTFGAGSRLTVL.